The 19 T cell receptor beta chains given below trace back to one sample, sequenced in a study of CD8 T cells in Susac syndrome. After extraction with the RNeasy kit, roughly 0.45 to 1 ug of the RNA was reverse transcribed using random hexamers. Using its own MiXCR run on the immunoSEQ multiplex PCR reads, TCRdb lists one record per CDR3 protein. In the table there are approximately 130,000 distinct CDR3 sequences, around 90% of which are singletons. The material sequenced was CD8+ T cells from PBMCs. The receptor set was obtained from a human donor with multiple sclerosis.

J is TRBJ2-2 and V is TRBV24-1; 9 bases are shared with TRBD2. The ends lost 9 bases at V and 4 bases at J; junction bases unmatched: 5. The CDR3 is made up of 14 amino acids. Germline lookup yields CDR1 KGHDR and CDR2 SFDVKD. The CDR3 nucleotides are TGTGCCACCGATGCGGGAGGGGGCACCGGGGAGCTGTTTTTT. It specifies CATDAGGGTGELFF.

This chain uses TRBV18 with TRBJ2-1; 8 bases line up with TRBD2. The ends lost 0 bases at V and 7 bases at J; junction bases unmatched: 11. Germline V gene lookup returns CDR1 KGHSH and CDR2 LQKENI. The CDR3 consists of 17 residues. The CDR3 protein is CASSPPSEIAGWNEQFF. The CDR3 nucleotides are TGTGCCAGCTCACCACCCTCGGAGATAGCGGGATGGAATGAGCAGTTCTTC.

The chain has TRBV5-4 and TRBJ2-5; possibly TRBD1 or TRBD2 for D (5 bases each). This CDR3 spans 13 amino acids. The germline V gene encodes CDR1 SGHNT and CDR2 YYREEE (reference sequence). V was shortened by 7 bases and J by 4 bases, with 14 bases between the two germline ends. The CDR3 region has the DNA TGTGCCAGCTTCCCGGGGCCGGGAGAGACCCAGTACTTC. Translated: CASFPGPGETQYF.

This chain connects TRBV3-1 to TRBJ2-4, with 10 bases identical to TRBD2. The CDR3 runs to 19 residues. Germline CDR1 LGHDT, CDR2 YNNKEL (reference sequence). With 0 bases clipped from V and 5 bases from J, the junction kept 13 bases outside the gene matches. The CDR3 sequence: CASSQDGSLAGVVENIQYF. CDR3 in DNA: TGTGCCAGCAGCCAAGATGGTAGTCTAGCGGGAGTGGTGGAAAACATTCAGTACTTC.

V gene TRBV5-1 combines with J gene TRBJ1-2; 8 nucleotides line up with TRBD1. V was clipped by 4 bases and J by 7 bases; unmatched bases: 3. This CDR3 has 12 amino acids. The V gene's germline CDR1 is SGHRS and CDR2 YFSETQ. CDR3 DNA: TGCGCCAGCAGCGGGGACAGGCCTGGCTACACCTTC. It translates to CASSGDRPGYTF.

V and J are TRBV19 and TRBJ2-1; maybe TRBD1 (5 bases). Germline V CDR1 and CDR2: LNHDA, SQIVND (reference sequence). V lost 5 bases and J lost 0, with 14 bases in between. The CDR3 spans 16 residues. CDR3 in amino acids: CASSPSGHSSYNEQFF. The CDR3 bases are TGTGCCAGTAGTCCCTCAGGACATAGCTCCTACAATGAGCAGTTCTTC.

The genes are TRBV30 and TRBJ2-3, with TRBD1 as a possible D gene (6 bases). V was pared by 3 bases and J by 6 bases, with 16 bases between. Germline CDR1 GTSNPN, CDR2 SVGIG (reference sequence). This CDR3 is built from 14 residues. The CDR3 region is CAWRILLGGDTQYF. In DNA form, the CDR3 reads TGTGCCTGGAGAATCCTCCTAGGGGGTGATACGCAGTATTTT.

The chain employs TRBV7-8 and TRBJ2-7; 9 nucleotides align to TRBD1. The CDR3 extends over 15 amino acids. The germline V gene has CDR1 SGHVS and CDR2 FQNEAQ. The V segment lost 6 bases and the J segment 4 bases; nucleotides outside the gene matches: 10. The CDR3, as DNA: TGTGCCAGCAGTTTGCCGGGACAGGGATATTACGAGCAGTACTTC. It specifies CASSLPGQGYYEQYF.

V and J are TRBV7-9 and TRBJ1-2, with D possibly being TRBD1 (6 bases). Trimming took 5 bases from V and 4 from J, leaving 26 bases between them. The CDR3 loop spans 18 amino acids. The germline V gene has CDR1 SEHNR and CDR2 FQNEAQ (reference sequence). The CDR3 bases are TGTGCCAGCAGCCCCGGTTGGGGGCCGCTGTCGCCGTTCTATGGCTACACCTTC. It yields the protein CASSPGWGPLSPFYGYTF.

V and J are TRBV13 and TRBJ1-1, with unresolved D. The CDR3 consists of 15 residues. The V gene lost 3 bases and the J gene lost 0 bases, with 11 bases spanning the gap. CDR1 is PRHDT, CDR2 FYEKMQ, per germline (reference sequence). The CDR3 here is CASSFIGQMNTEAFF. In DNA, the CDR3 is TGTGCCAGCAGCTTTATTGGGCAGATGAACACTGAAGCTTTCTTT.

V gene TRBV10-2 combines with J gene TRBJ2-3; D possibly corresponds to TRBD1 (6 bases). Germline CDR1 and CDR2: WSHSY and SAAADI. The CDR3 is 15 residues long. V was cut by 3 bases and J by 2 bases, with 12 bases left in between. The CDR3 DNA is TGCGCCAGCAGTGACCCCGACAGGTCCACAGATACGCAGTATTTT. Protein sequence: CASSDPDRSTDTQYF.

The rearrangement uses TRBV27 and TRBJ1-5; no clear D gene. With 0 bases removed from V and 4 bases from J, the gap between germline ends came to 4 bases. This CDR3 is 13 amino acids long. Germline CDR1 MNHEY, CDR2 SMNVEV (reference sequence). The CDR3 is CASSLSKNQPQHF. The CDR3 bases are TGTGCCAGCAGTTTATCGAAAAATCAGCCCCAGCATTTT.

CDR3 loop: CAISGLDNEAFF. The CDR3, as DNA: TGTGCCATCAGTGGCCTTGACAACGAAGCTTTCTTT. V usage is TRBV10-3 and J usage is TRBJ1-1; D is uncertain. With 4 bases removed from V and 8 bases from J, the gap between germline ends came to 11 bases. The CDR3 runs 12 residues. Germline V CDR1 and CDR2: ENHRY, SYGVKD.

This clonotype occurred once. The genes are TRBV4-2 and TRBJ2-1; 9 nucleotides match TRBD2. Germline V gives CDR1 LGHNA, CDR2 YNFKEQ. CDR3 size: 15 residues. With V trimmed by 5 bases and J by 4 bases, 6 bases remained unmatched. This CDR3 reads CASSEGTSWYNEQFF. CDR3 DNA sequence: TGTGCCAGCAGCGAGGGGACTAGCTGGTACAATGAGCAGTTCTTC.

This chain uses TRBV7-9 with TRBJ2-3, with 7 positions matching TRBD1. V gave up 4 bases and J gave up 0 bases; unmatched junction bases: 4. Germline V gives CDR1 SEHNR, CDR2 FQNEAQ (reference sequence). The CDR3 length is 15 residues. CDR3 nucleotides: TGTGCCAGCAGCTCGGGACAGACTAGCACAGATACGCAGTATTTT. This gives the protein CASSSGQTSTDTQYF.

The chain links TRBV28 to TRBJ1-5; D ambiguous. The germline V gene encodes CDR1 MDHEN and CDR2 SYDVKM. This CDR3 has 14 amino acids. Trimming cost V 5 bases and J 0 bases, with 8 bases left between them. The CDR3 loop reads CASSPRHSNQPQHF. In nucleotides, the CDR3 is TGTGCCAGCAGTCCTCGGCATAGCAATCAGCCCCAGCATTTT.

CDR3 DNA sequence: TGTGCCAGCAGTTATAGGGGGGGGAGGGTAGTGACCGGGGAGCTGTTTTTT. Translating it yields CASSYRGGRVVTGELFF. This rearrangement joins TRBV6-5 to TRBJ2-2, with D perhaps matching TRBD2 (7 bases). Germline-derived CDR1 and CDR2 are MNHEY and SVGAGI. The CDR3 has 17 residues. The V and J ends lost 3 bases and 5 bases respectively, with 19 bases between them.

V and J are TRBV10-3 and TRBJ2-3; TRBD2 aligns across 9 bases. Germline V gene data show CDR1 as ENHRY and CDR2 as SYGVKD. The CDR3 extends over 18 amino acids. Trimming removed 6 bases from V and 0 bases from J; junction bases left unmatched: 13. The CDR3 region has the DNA TGTGCCATCAGAGACCTAGCGGGGACGGACGCTAGCACAGATACGCAGTATTTT. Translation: CAIRDLAGTDASTDTQYF.

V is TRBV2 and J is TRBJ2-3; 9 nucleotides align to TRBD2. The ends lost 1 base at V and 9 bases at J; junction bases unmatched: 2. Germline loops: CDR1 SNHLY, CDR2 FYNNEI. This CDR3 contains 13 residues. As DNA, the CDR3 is TGTGCCAGCAGTGAAGGCGGGAGGGAGACGCAGTATTTT. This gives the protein CASSEGGRETQYF.